This T cell receptor (beta chain) was recovered during a study of identifying expanded T cells in peripheral blood (dated by TCRdb to the late 2010s). About the study as a whole: Separate aliquots of the same genomic DNA pool were sequenced to produce technical replicates, and four replicates were compared in pairs. Study-wide conclusions, independent of this receptor: The binomial model flagged approximately 1.2 differentially abundant clones between technical replicates but about 16 over around two weeks and approximately 18 over four weeks. Across all healthy donors, variance in clone template counts between roughly two-week samples was found to increase significantly with total template count. The beta-binomial model significantly reduced the number of clones called differentially abundant and the false-positive rate across all healthy-donor time intervals. The authors expected biological variance in healthy repertoires might increase further over much longer intervals such as months to years.

The CDR3 covers 14 residues, taking in both the cysteine and the phenylalanine. The read is trimmed to its CDR3 DNA, 42 bases read in frame from base 1. The germline V gene specifies SGHTA as CDR1 and FQGNSA as CDR2. The trim is 6 bases for V and 4 bases for J, with a gap of 15 bases between the germline ends. For this clone: No antigen is known for it. No much larger clone exists at a distance of one base, and base qualities are not known.

TCRbeta CDR3 regions were profiled with the immunoSEQ Assay using bias-controlled multiplex PCR amplification of genomic DNA. The authors processed their data as follows. To quantify the absolute abundance of each unique TCRbeta CDR3 region, the sequences were collapsed and filtered. Differential abundance was tested with a binomial (Fisher-equivalent) model and with a beta-binomial model adding time-dependent variance fitted from healthy donors. Clones with fewer than 5 combined templates were removed, and a clone was called differentially abundant if the clone's Benjamini-Hochberg FDR was below 0.01. The form v = (b*log(k)+a)^2 was used to model beta-binomial variance as a function of total template count across the two samples. TCRdb holds this immuneACCESS table with in-frame rearrangements only. Some clones are missing; in checked studies, unresolved V genes explain under half, and the rest has no known cause. The V and J calls and clone size were taken over from that table, and D and trimming were inferred from the DNA. For this sample the table gives tens of thousands of clones, of which 84% were detected only once. 15% to 20% of the sample comes from the top ten.

During the collection period, no infections or other immune events were recorded for the healthy donors. Blood repertoires from healthy donors were used as a training cohort for calibrating time-dependent variance in a beta-binomial model of differential abundance of T-cell clones. The training cohort included 10 healthy donors, of whom 3 were female and 7 were male. On average the donors were around 44 years old, and their ages spanned roughly 29 to 70 years. Whole blood, obtained from a commercial supplier, was collected from each healthy donor at three time points spaced approximately 15 days apart. For immunosequencing, genomic DNA was extracted from whole blood that had not been sorted.

The chain employs TRBV7-2 and TRBJ1-2; the D gene is not confidently resolved. The receptor comes from a person between 18 and 75 years old in good health. The sequenced sample consisted of blood. The nucleotides read TGTGCCAGCAGGGGAGGGTCCTATAGCTATGGCTACACCTTC. Translation gives CASRGGSYSYGYTF.